The rows below give T cell receptor beta chains drawn from one sample of a study of CD4 T cell repertoires in COVID-19. These receptors are not linked to any known antigen. The method was immunoSEQ multiplex PCR; TCRdb's version includes in-frame clones alone and lacks a portion of them. The sample contains over a thousand clones, 15% to 20% of which appear only once. This sample comprised central memory CD4+ T cells, cultured in vitro, obtained after recovery from COVID-19. Source of these receptors: a human donor who had COVID-19. CDR3s include the opening cysteine and the closing phenylalanine or tryptophan. D genes are given only for firm matches. Clone sizes are given selectively: once, few, many, or a class where the clone is expanded.

abundance: medium-sized; d_gene: TRBD1; j_gene: TRBJ1-3; v_gene: TRBV9; CDR3aa: CASSVRTGAGNTIYF; CDR3nt: TGTGCCAGCAGCGTAAGGACAGGGGCAGGAAACACCATATATTTT
abundance: hyperexpanded; d_gene: -; j_gene: TRBJ1-5; v_gene: TRBV6-6; CDR3aa: CASSYSELDQPQHF; CDR3nt: TGTGCCAGCAGTTACTCGGAGCTCGATCAGCCCCAGCATTTT
abundance: few; d_gene: TRBD2; j_gene: TRBJ2-2; v_gene: TRBV9; CDR3aa: CASGGGPVNTGELFF; CDR3nt: TGTGCCAGCGGCGGGGGGCCGGTTAACACCGGGGAGCTGTTTTTT
abundance: -; d_gene: -; j_gene: TRBJ2-1; v_gene: TRBV3-1/TRBV3-2; CDR3aa: CASSHTGSYNEQFF; CDR3nt: TGTGCCAGCAGCCATACAGGATCCTACAATGAGCAGTTCTTC
abundance: medium-sized; d_gene: -; j_gene: TRBJ2-1; v_gene: TRBV10-3; CDR3aa: CAISESHYEQFF; CDR3nt: TGTGCCATCAGTGAGTCGCATTATGAGCAGTTCTTC
abundance: -; d_gene: -; j_gene: TRBJ2-1; v_gene: TRBV7-2; CDR3aa: CASSLGDKEYEQFF; CDR3nt: TGTGCCAGCAGCTTAGGGGATAAAGAATATGAGCAGTTCTTC
abundance: -; d_gene: -; j_gene: TRBJ1-2; v_gene: TRBV28; CDR3aa: CASSLSRQGNYGYTF; CDR3nt: TGTGCCAGCAGTTTATCAAGGCAGGGGAACTATGGCTACACCTTC
abundance: medium-sized; d_gene: -; j_gene: TRBJ2-2; v_gene: TRBV18; CDR3aa: CASSPSPANTGELFF; CDR3nt: TGTGCCAGCTCACCTTCTCCTGCGAACACCGGGGAGCTGTTTTTT
abundance: medium-sized; d_gene: TRBD2; j_gene: TRBJ2-2; v_gene: TRBV5-1; CDR3aa: CASSTLAGGNTGELFF; CDR3nt: TGCGCCAGCAGCACACTAGCGGGAGGTAACACCGGGGAGCTGTTTTTT
abundance: -; d_gene: TRBD2; j_gene: TRBJ2-1; v_gene: TRBV3-1/TRBV3-2; CDR3aa: CASSQDLIAGGPGGEQFF; CDR3nt: TGTGCCAGCAGCCAAGATCTAATAGCGGGGGGCCCAGGAGGTGAGCAGTTCTTC
abundance: large; d_gene: -; j_gene: TRBJ2-1; v_gene: TRBV24-1; CDR3aa: CATSVGFYEQFF; CDR3nt: TGTGCCACCAGTGTTGGGTTCTATGAGCAGTTCTTC
abundance: few; d_gene: -; j_gene: TRBJ2-5; v_gene: TRBV7-2; CDR3aa: CASSLTGQQETQYF; CDR3nt: TGTGCCAGCAGCTTAACCGGACAGCAAGAGACCCAGTACTTC
abundance: -; d_gene: -; j_gene: TRBJ2-2; v_gene: TRBV3-1/TRBV3-2; CDR3aa: CASSQDARGIWHRGAVF; CDR3nt: TGTGCCAGCAGCCAAGATGCTCGGGGAATTTGGCACCGGGGAGCTGTTTTT
abundance: medium-sized; d_gene: -; j_gene: TRBJ1-5; v_gene: TRBV19; CDR3aa: CASSKGDLISNQPQHF; CDR3nt: TGTGCCAGTAGTAAGGGGGACCTCATTAGCAATCAGCCCCAGCATTTT
abundance: large; d_gene: -; j_gene: TRBJ1-1; v_gene: TRBV6-6; CDR3aa: CASSYGEANTEAFF; CDR3nt: TGTGCCAGCAGTTACGGGGAGGCGAACACTGAAGCTTTCTTT
abundance: medium-sized; d_gene: -; j_gene: TRBJ1-4; v_gene: TRBV3-1/TRBV3-2; CDR3aa: CASSHDSTEDNEKLFF; CDR3nt: TGTGCCAGCAGCCACGACTCGACAGAGGATAATGAAAAACTGTTTTTT
abundance: few; d_gene: TRBD2; j_gene: TRBJ2-3; v_gene: TRBV19; CDR3aa: CASSIVAGGPTDTQYF; CDR3nt: TGTGCCAGTAGTATCGTAGCGGGAGGGCCCACAGATACGCAGTATTTT
abundance: medium-sized; d_gene: TRBD1; j_gene: TRBJ2-5; v_gene: TRBV10-3; CDR3aa: CAISRDRRYQETQYF; CDR3nt: TGTGCCATCAGTCGGGACAGAAGGTACCAAGAGACCCAGTACTTC
abundance: large; d_gene: -; j_gene: TRBJ1-4; v_gene: TRBV25-1; CDR3aa: CASTMRGNEKLFF; CDR3nt: TGTGCCAGCACCATGAGGGGGAATGAAAAACTGTTTTTT
abundance: medium-sized; d_gene: -; j_gene: TRBJ2-5; v_gene: TRBV10-3; CDR3aa: CATGTGGGTQYF; CDR3nt: TGTGCCACCGGGACCGGAGGTGGGACCCAGTACTTC
abundance: -; d_gene: -; j_gene: TRBJ2-3; v_gene: TRBV6-6; CDR3aa: CASSRDPTADTQYF; CDR3nt: TGTGCCAGCAGCAGGGATCCGACAGCAGATACGCAGTATTTT
abundance: medium-sized; d_gene: -; j_gene: TRBJ1-6; v_gene: TRBV6-6; CDR3aa: CASSYPENNSPLHF; CDR3nt: TGTGCCAGCAGTTACCCAGAAAATAATTCACCCCTCCACTTT
abundance: -; d_gene: -; j_gene: TRBJ1-4; v_gene: TRBV5-1; CDR3aa: CASSLEVGKLFF; CDR3nt: TGCGCCAGCAGCTTGGAGGTTGGAAAACTGTTTTTT
abundance: -; d_gene: TRBD1; j_gene: TRBJ1-1; v_gene: TRBV5-1; CDR3aa: CASSLDRGVNTEAFF; CDR3nt: TGCGCCAGCAGCTTGGACAGGGGAGTGAACACTGAAGCTTTCTTT
abundance: -; d_gene: -; j_gene: TRBJ1-3; v_gene: TRBV4-1; CDR3aa: CASSQEGQISGNTIYF; CDR3nt: TGCGCCAGCAGCCAAGAGGGCCAGATTTCTGGAAACACCATATATTTT
abundance: -; d_gene: -; j_gene: TRBJ2-7; v_gene: TRBV10-3; CDR3aa: CAMGTYEQYF; CDR3nt: TGTGCCATGGGTACCTACGAGCAGTACTTC
abundance: medium-sized; d_gene: -; j_gene: TRBJ1-3; v_gene: TRBV10-3; CDR3aa: CAINEGLHSGNTIYF; CDR3nt: TGTGCCATCAATGAGGGACTACACTCTGGAAACACCATATATTTT
abundance: medium-sized; d_gene: -; j_gene: TRBJ2-2; v_gene: TRBV19; CDR3aa: CASSSGILINTGELFF; CDR3nt: TGTGCCAGTAGTAGCGGGATCCTGATTAACACCGGGGAGCTGTTTTTT
abundance: medium-sized; d_gene: -; j_gene: TRBJ2-1; v_gene: TRBV19; CDR3aa: CASSIGPLNEQFF; CDR3nt: TGTGCCAGTAGTATTGGACCCCTGAATGAGCAGTTCTTC
abundance: few; d_gene: TRBD2; j_gene: TRBJ2-1; v_gene: TRBV3-1/TRBV3-2; CDR3aa: CASSLGASSGDEQFF; CDR3nt: TGTGCCAGCAGCCTTGGAGCCTCGAGCGGGGACGAGCAGTTCTTC
abundance: medium-sized; d_gene: -; j_gene: TRBJ1-1; v_gene: TRBV6-6; CDR3aa: CASSYSELNTEAFF; CDR3nt: TGTGCCAGCAGTTACTCAGAATTGAACACTGAAGCTTTCTTT
abundance: medium-sized; d_gene: TRBD1; j_gene: TRBJ2-7; v_gene: TRBV5-1; CDR3aa: CASSSRQGFNEQYF; CDR3nt: TGCGCCAGCAGCTCACGACAGGGGTTCAACGAGCAGTACTTC